This entry lists 27 T cell receptor beta chains sequenced from one sample in a study of T cell responses to AZD1222 COVID-19 vaccine. Only in-frame clones appear in the TCRdb table, and some are missing; sequencing was by immunoSEQ multiplex PCR. The sample holds over 150,000 clones, 90% seen once. Here the sequenced sample was peripheral blood, taken on day 0 of AZD1222 vaccination. These TCRs come from an adult in good health.

CDR3 in amino acids: CASRQEQGAGELFF. DNA for the CDR3: TGTGCCAGCAGACAGGAACAGGGGGCCGGGGAGCTGTTTTTT. The genes are TRBV6-5 and TRBJ2-2; 8 positions match TRBD1. The trim removed 6 bases at V and 6 bases at J, leaving 6 bases unmatched. This CDR3 spans 14 amino acids. From germline, CDR1 is MNHEY and CDR2 SVGAGI.

The chain links TRBV9 to TRBJ2-7; no reliable D call. Germline V gene data show CDR1 as SGDLS and CDR2 as YYNGEE. The CDR3 runs to 15 residues. The V and J ends lost 0 bases and 3 bases respectively, with 13 bases between them. CDR3 in DNA: TGTGCCAGCAGCGTAGAGGGCGGCCGAGGCTACGAGCAGTACTTC. This translates into CASSVEGGRGYEQYF. The variable domain in full, with the rest retrieved from reference TRBV9 and TRBJ2-7, is DSGVTQTPKHLITATGQRVTLRCSPRSGDLSVYWYQQSLDQGLQFLIQYYNGEERAKGNILERFSAQQFPDLHSELNLSSLELGDSALYFCASSVEGGRGYEQYFGPGTRLTVT.

The gene calls are TRBV9 and TRBJ1-2; D unresolved. Germline CDR1 SGDLS, CDR2 YYNGEE. Deletions cut 7 bases from V and 2 bases from J, with 9 bases between. This CDR3 has 12 residues. DNA of the CDR3: TGTGCCAGCGGGGTTTCGAACTATGGCTACACCTTC. Its protein is CASGVSNYGYTF.

The rearrangement uses TRBV6-5 and TRBJ2-3; 7 bases fit TRBD1. Looked up from germline, CDR1 is MNHEY and CDR2 is SVGAGI. J gave up 4 bases and V 2 bases, and 3 bases lay outside the gene matches. The CDR3 is 14 residues long. CDR3 amino acids: CASSYGQGADTQYF. CDR3 DNA: TGTGCCAGCAGTTACGGGCAGGGGGCAGATACGCAGTATTTT.

In regard to this clone: Different DNA sequences within this sample yield the same CDR3. The chain has TRBV5-4 and TRBJ2-7; TRBD1 agrees at 7 bases. From germline, CDR1 is SGHNT and CDR2 YYREEE (reference sequence). This CDR3 is built from 14 residues. Trimming cost V 0 bases and J 2 bases; bases outside gene matches: 2. This chain's CDR3 is CASSLEGTAYEQYF. CDR3 DNA: TGTGCCAGCAGCTTGGAAGGGACAGCCTACGAGCAGTACTTC.

This chain uses TRBV7-9 with TRBJ2-7; 10 bases map to TRBD2. CDR3 length equals 16 residues. Per the germline V gene, CDR1 is SEHNR and CDR2 is FQNEAQ (reference sequence). After removal of 1 base from V and 3 bases from J, the junction contained 6 bases not matched to a gene. The CDR3 is CASSLGYGTSVYEQYF. The CDR3 DNA sequence: TGTGCCAGCAGCTTAGGATACGGGACTAGCGTCTACGAGCAGTACTTC.

The genes are TRBV30 and TRBJ2-7, with unresolved D. The V end was cut by 0 bases, the J end by 3 bases, with 12 bases between. Germline CDR1 GTSNPN, CDR2 SVGIG (reference sequence). The CDR3 spans 14 residues. This chain's CDR3 is CAWSVVLGGYEQYF. The CDR3 nucleotides are TGTGCCTGGAGTGTAGTTTTGGGCGGCTACGAGCAGTACTTC.

The V call is TRBV19, the J call TRBJ2-1, with 10 bases identical to TRBD1. The germline V gene has CDR1 LNHDA and CDR2 SQIVND (reference sequence). The V gene end was trimmed by 7 bases and the J gene end by 8 bases; junction bases not matched to a gene: 8. The CDR3 is made up of 14 amino acids. DNA of the CDR3: TGTGCCAGTACCCTGACAGGGGGCAGCTATGAGCAGTTCTTC. It specifies CASTLTGGSYEQFF.

The rearrangement links TRBV2 to TRBJ1-3; D ambiguous. CDR3 length equals 13 residues. In germline, CDR1 is SNHLY, CDR2 FYNNEI. Trimming pared 3 bases from V and 6 bases from J, leaving 9 bases between. DNA for the CDR3: TGTGCCAGCAGTGAGACCCCCCTAAACACCATATATTTT. It translates to CASSETPLNTIYF.

This chain connects TRBV6-5 to TRBJ2-1; TRBD2 aligns across 9 bases. The V gene end was trimmed by 8 bases and the J gene end by 8 bases; junction bases not matched to a gene: 13. The CDR3 runs to 15 residues. Per germline, CDR1 MNHEY and CDR2 SVGAGI. In DNA, the CDR3 is TGTGCCAGCCGAAAGCACGCGGGGGGGCTCGATGAGCAGTTCTTC. Translating gives CASRKHAGGLDEQFF.

V usage is TRBV18 and J usage is TRBJ1-1; D uncertain. V lost 3 bases, J lost 0 bases, and 8 bases lay in between. Germline loops: CDR1 KGHSH, CDR2 LQKENI. The CDR3 length is 14 residues. CDR3 in DNA: TGTGCCAGCTCACCGGCACACTTGAACACTGAAGCTTTCTTT. Encoded protein: CASSPAHLNTEAFF.

The DNA of the CDR3 is TGTGCCAGCTCACCAAAGGTCGGGGGACAGTATAATTCACCCCTCCACTTT. Protein product: CASSPKVGGQYNSPLHF. The genes are TRBV18 and TRBJ1-6; 7 bases line up with TRBD1. The CDR3 loop spans 17 amino acids. Germline V gives CDR1 KGHSH, CDR2 LQKENI. Trimming removed 2 bases from V and 4 bases from J; junction bases left unmatched: 8.

V usage is TRBV23-1 and J usage is TRBJ2-7, with D perhaps matching TRBD1 (6 bases). TRBV23-1 is assigned to the ORF class and has an uncertain function. The CDR3 runs to 15 residues. V gave up 2 bases and J gave up 1 base, with 12 bases separating them. The CDR3 DNA sequence: TGCGCCAGCAGTCAACAGGGGCAGTTTTCCTACGAGCAGTACTTC. This sequence encodes CASSQQGQFSYEQYF.

This rearrangement joins TRBV9 to TRBJ1-6; 7 nucleotides line up with TRBD1. Germline V gives CDR1 SGDLS, CDR2 YYNGEE. CDR3 length: 14 residues. Trimming removed 2 bases from V and 9 bases from J; junction bases left unmatched: 5. CDR3 bases: TGTGCCAGCAGCGTCGGCAGGGGGAGTTCACCCCTCCACTTT. This translates into CASSVGRGSSPLHF.

As to this clone: This CDR3 is also generated by other DNA sequences in the sample. The chain combines TRBV9 with TRBJ1-1; possibly TRBD1 for D (6 bases). This CDR3 contains 13 residues. Germline values: CDR1 SGDLS, CDR2 YYNGEE. With 3 bases removed from V and 2 bases from J, the gap between germline ends came to 8 bases. The DNA of the CDR3 is TGTGCCAGCAGCGCCGGGGGCAACACTGAAGCTTTCTTT. It codes for CASSAGGNTEAFF.

The chain recombines TRBV6-4 with TRBJ2-1, with D hard to call. This CDR3 comprises 11 residues. Germline V gene data show CDR1 as MRHNA and CDR2 as SNTAGT. The ends were cut back, 5 bases at V and 8 bases at J, with 7 bases in the middle. The CDR3 DNA is TGTGCCAGCAGTCCCTCCGATGAGCAGTTCTTC. Residues: CASSPSDEQFF.

The chain has TRBV28 and TRBJ1-2, with TRBD1 as a possible D gene (5 bases). The CDR3 contains 13 residues. Looked up from germline, CDR1 is MDHEN and CDR2 is SYDVKM. Trimming took 2 bases from V and 8 from J, leaving 12 bases between them. The CDR3 coding sequence is TGTGCCAGCAGTTTAGGGGGGAATAAAGGCTACACCTTC. Translating gives CASSLGGNKGYTF.

The chain is built from TRBV5-1 and TRBJ2-7; maybe TRBD1 (6 bases). V was trimmed by 2 bases and J by 5 bases, leaving 11 bases between them. The CDR3 has 13 residues. Germline assignment: CDR1 SGHRS and CDR2 YFSETQ. CDR3 DNA: TGCGCCAGCAGCTTTACCAGGGGCGACGAGCAGTACTTC. Its translation is CASSFTRGDEQYF.

V usage is TRBV7-9 and J usage is TRBJ1-1; the D gene is possibly TRBD1 (5 bases). The germline V and J ends were trimmed by 5 bases and 1 base, with 11 bases remaining between them. The CDR3 contains 14 residues. Germline CDR1 is SEHNR and CDR2 is FQNEAQ (reference sequence). CDR3 amino acids: CASSRDRWNTEAFF. The CDR3, as DNA: TGTGCCAGCAGCCGGGACCGCTGGAACACTGAAGCTTTCTTT.

The V gene is TRBV11-3, the J gene TRBJ2-5; 11 bases are shared with TRBD1. The CDR3 contains 15 residues. V shed 4 bases, J shed 4 bases, and the junction held 5 bases outside the gene matches. Germline values: CDR1 SGHNT, CDR2 YENEEA. The CDR3 region is CASSSGQGARETQYF. DNA of the CDR3: TGTGCCAGCAGCTCAGGACAGGGGGCGAGAGAGACCCAGTACTTC.

This clone appeared a few times. The V gene is TRBV6-2 or TRBV6-3, the J gene TRBJ1-1; D is ambiguous. V was shortened by 6 bases and J by 2 bases, with 10 bases between the two germline ends. This CDR3 is built from 13 residues. Germline CDR1 and CDR2: MNHEY and SVGEGT. The CDR3 bases are TGTGCCAGCAGCTCCCCGGGTAACACTGAAGCTTTCTTT. Its translation is CASSSPGNTEAFF.

J is TRBJ1-6 and V is TRBV11-2; perhaps TRBD1 as D (6 bases). V was trimmed by 0 bases and J by 12 bases, leaving 12 bases between them. Per the germline V gene, CDR1 is SGHAT and CDR2 is FQNNGV. The CDR3 sequence is 14 residues long. The CDR3 coding sequence is TGTGCCAGCAGCTTAGACCAGGGGCCCCAACCCCTCCACTTT. This encodes CASSLDQGPQPLHF. Full variable domain (missing parts from reference TRBV11-2 and TRBJ1-6): EAGVAQSPRYKIIEKRQSVAFWCNPISGHATLYWYQQILGQGPKLLIQFQNNGVVDDSQLPKDRFSAERLKGVDSTLKIQPAKLEDSAVYLCASSLDQGPQPLHFGNGTRLTVT.

The chain recombines TRBV30 with TRBJ1-2, with a possible D match to TRBD1 (5 bases). This CDR3 spans 13 amino acids. The ends were cut back, 5 bases at V and 4 bases at J, with 14 bases in the middle. Germline V CDR1 and CDR2: GTSNPN, SVGIG (reference sequence). The CDR3 bases are TGTGCCTGGGGGCCCCAGGGAGCCTATGGCTACACCTTC. This codes for CAWGPQGAYGYTF.

This clone was recorded a few times. V and J are TRBV27 and TRBJ2-7; D gene uncertain. Trimming removed 0 bases at V and 7 bases at J, with 10 bases between. Germline V lookup: CDR1 MNHEY, CDR2 SMNVEV (reference sequence). This CDR3 spans 13 amino acids. CDR3 in amino acids: CASSLSIGSEQYF. DNA of the CDR3: TGTGCCAGCAGTTTATCGATCGGTTCTGAGCAGTACTTC.

The V gene is TRBV4-2, the J gene TRBJ1-6; 10 nucleotides line up with TRBD1. J lost 8 bases, V lost 6 bases, and 4 bases had no gene match. Germline lookup yields CDR1 LGHNA and CDR2 YNFKEQ. The CDR3 runs to 14 residues. Here the CDR3 reads CASSRGTGDSPLHF. The CDR3 region has the DNA TGTGCCAGCAGTCGAGGGACAGGGGATTCACCCCTCCACTTT.

Only one count was recorded for this clone. V and J are TRBV4-3 and TRBJ1-2, with a possible D match to TRBD1 (5 bases). Between the trimmed V and J ends, which lost 4 bases and 4 bases, there was a span of 19 bases. The CDR3 length is 16 residues. Germline CDR1 LGHNA, CDR2 YSLEER. CDR3 sequence reads: CASSPNWGGIAYGYTF. CDR3 coding DNA: TGCGCCAGCAGCCCCAATTGGGGGGGTATCGCCTATGGCTACACCTTC.

CDR3: CASSILGGTEAFF. The CDR3 DNA sequence: TGTGCCAGTAGTATCCTAGGTGGGACTGAAGCTTTCTTT. V is TRBV19 and J is TRBJ1-1, with D unresolved. There are 13 residues in the CDR3. Trimming removed 3 bases from V and 5 bases from J, with 10 bases in between. Germline V lookup: CDR1 LNHDA, CDR2 SQIVND (reference sequence).